There are a few counts of the clone carrying this T cell receptor (beta chain). Sequencing was performed with immunoSEQ multiplex PCR; in TCRdb, only in-frame clones are kept and a portion is missing. The data contain approximately 13,000 clones, about four fifths of them seen just once; the ten biggest clones take up around 12%. V lost 0 bases and J 2 bases, leaving 12 bases between the germline ends. Germline-derived CDR1 and CDR2 are SGHRS and YFSETQ. CDR3 length: 15 amino acids. The entry originates in a study of technical replicates of blood from several donors. This clonotype was obtained from a human donor in good health. J is TRBJ2-7 and V is TRBV5-1; D gene uncertain. Source material: PBMCs. The CDR3 region has the DNA TGCGCCAGCAGCTTGGACACGGAGACCACCTACGAGCAGTACTTC. As protein: CASSLDTETTYEQYF.